The 28 T cell receptor beta chains below come from one sample, sequenced in a study of cytomegalovirus exposure and HLA in healthy donors (dated by TCRdb to between 2016 and 2019). Library preparation was by the immunoSEQ multiplex PCR assay. Entries here come from immuneACCESS through TCRdb and include only in-frame sequences with V and J called. Some clones fail to appear in such tables; in the studies checked, an unresolved V gene covers under half of the shortfall, and the cause of the remainder is unknown. The sample yields under 80,000 clones; about 94% were counted once. Over 2% of the sample is held by the ten biggest clonotypes. The sample was PBMCs. The origin of the receptors is a young woman in good health and CMV-seronegative.

This rearrangement joins TRBV6-1 to TRBJ1-1; the match to TRBD1 covers 10 bases. CDR1 is MNHNS and CDR2 is SASEGT in the germline V gene. The V gene end was trimmed by 2 bases and the J gene end by 5 bases; junction bases not matched to a gene: 5. The CDR3 covers 15 residues. CDR3 in DNA: TGTGCCAGCAGTGAACCGACAGGGGGCCAGACTGAAGCTTTCTTT. Its translation is CASSEPTGGQTEAFF.

Written as DNA, the CDR3 is TGTGCCAGCAGCCGACAGGCTCTAACGACCCAGTACTTC. Its protein product is CASSRQALTTQYF. The chain joins TRBV11-3 to TRBJ2-5, with D possibly TRBD1 on 6 matching bases. Germline V gene data show CDR1 as SGHNT and CDR2 as YENEEA. V was cut by 5 bases and J by 7 bases, with 14 bases left in between. The CDR3 is 13 residues long.

The chain uses TRBV5-1 and TRBJ2-7; D possibly corresponds to TRBD2 (7 bases). Between the trimmed V and J ends, which lost 6 bases and 1 base, there was a span of 23 bases. Germline V CDR1 and CDR2: SGHRS, YFSETQ. The CDR3 sequence is 17 residues long. The chain's CDR3 is CASKLWAGAGRSYEQYF. CDR3 DNA sequence: TGCGCCAGCAAGCTTTGGGCGGGGGCAGGGAGATCCTACGAGCAGTACTTC.

CDR3 DNA sequence: TGCGCCAGCAGCCAAGAGCCAGGGAACTATGGCTACACCTTC. Amino acids: CASSQEPGNYGYTF. V usage is TRBV4-1 and J usage is TRBJ1-2; perhaps TRBD1 as D (5 bases). The CDR3 spans 14 residues. CDR1 is MGHRA, CDR2 YSYEKL, per germline. V lost 0 bases and J 2 bases, leaving 7 bases between the germline ends.

Here the CDR3 reads CSVDGTVSGRPYEQYF. The CDR3 DNA is TGCAGCGTTGATGGGACGGTGAGCGGGAGGCCCTACGAGCAGTACTTC. The gene calls are TRBV29-1 and TRBJ2-7; TRBD2 agrees at 9 bases. Per germline, CDR1 SQVTM and CDR2 ANQGSEA. This CDR3 is 16 amino acids long. V trimming: 3 bases; J trimming: 2 bases; junction bases outside the gene matches: 11.

The J gene is TRBJ2-1, the V gene TRBV6-4; the D gene is possibly TRBD2 (6 bases). Trimming stripped 8 bases from V and 0 bases from J, with 23 bases between. CDR1 and CDR2 from the germline V gene are MRHNA and SNTAGT. The length of the CDR3 is 18 residues. The CDR3 DNA follows: TGTGCCAGCTCGCCAGTTAGCGGACCTTTGAGCTCCTACAATGAGCAGTTCTTC. It codes for CASSPVSGPLSSYNEQFF.

The rearrangement uses TRBV23-1 and TRBJ1-3, with D possibly being TRBD1 (5 bases). TRBV23-1 is placed among ORFs of uncertain function. The V gene lost 2 bases and the J gene lost 4 bases, with 15 bases spanning the gap. The CDR3 sequence is 16 residues long. The CDR3 reads CASSQGSQGPGNTIYF. The CDR3 coding sequence is TGCGCCAGCAGTCAAGGATCTCAGGGTCCCGGAAACACCATATATTTT.

The gene calls are TRBV29-1 and TRBJ2-1, with TRBD2 as a possible D gene (5 bases). CDR1 SQVTM and CDR2 ANQGSEA come from the germline V gene. V shed 6 bases and J shed 4 bases, with 10 bases lying between them. There are 12 residues in the CDR3. The DNA for the CDR3 is TGCAGCGTGTACGGGGTGTACAATGAGCAGTTCTTC. Translating it yields CSVYGVYNEQFF.

The chain uses TRBV9 and TRBJ2-5; perhaps TRBD2 as D (5 bases). The CDR3 is 13 amino acids. Trimming shortened V by 0 bases and J by 6 bases, and 9 bases separated the two germline ends. Germline loops: CDR1 SGDLS, CDR2 YYNGEE. Here the CDR3 reads CASSVDGGQTQYF. The CDR3 DNA is TGTGCCAGCAGCGTAGATGGAGGACAGACCCAGTACTTC.

This clone showed up just a few times. The chain uses TRBV4-1 and TRBJ1-3, with TRBD1 matching 8 bases. The CDR3 extends over 16 amino acids. Germline V gene sequence: CDR1 MGHRA, CDR2 YSYEKL. The J segment lost 2 bases and the V segment lost 2 bases, leaving 5 bases of the junction unmatched. The CDR3, as DNA: TGCGCCAGCAGCCAACGACCGACAGGGGCTGGAAACACCATATATTTT. Residues: CASSQRPTGAGNTIYF.

The chain carries TRBV6-5 and TRBJ1-2, with D possibly being TRBD1 (6 bases). The V gene lost 8 bases and the J gene lost 5 bases, with 18 bases spanning the gap. CDR1 and CDR2 (germline): MNHEY, SVGAGI. This CDR3 is 14 amino acids long. CDR3 in amino acids: CASWPGGPDYGYTF. The CDR3 bases are TGTGCCAGCTGGCCCGGGGGGCCCGATTATGGCTACACCTTC.

This chain uses TRBV30 with TRBJ2-1; D gene uncertain. CDR3 length equals 14 residues. V shed 4 bases and J shed 1 base, with 11 bases lying between them. The germline V gene has CDR1 GTSNPN and CDR2 SVGIG (reference sequence). CDR3 protein: CAWMAEISYNEQFF. DNA for the CDR3: TGTGCCTGGATGGCTGAAATTTCCTACAATGAGCAGTTCTTC.

V and J are TRBV6-5 and TRBJ1-2; unclear D gene. CDR1 is MNHEY, CDR2 SVGAGI, per germline. The CDR3 runs 15 residues. Trimming took 9 bases from V and 2 from J, leaving 19 bases between them. In DNA form, the CDR3 reads TGTGCCAGTCCGATCTACCTTTTACCGAACTATGGCTACACCTTC. Its protein product is CASPIYLLPNYGYTF.

The chain employs TRBV10-3 and TRBJ2-5; 7 bases align to TRBD1. Germline CDR1 and CDR2: ENHRY and SYGVKD. The CDR3 is 17 residues long. J gave up 0 bases and V 5 bases, and 12 bases lay outside the gene matches. CDR3 loop: CAISPGQLRGDQETQYF. CDR3 bases: TGTGCCATCAGTCCGGGACAGCTCCGGGGTGACCAAGAGACCCAGTACTTC.

The gene calls are TRBV6-5 and TRBJ2-7; 8 bases line up with TRBD2. The CDR3 is 14 residues long. The J segment lost 7 bases and the V segment lost 2 bases, leaving 7 bases of the junction unmatched. From germline, CDR1 is MNHEY and CDR2 SVGAGI. The CDR3 DNA follows: TGTGCCAGCAGTTACGCTGCGGGAGGTAGGGAGCAGTACTTC. Translated, it gives CASSYAAGGREQYF.

The chain has TRBV9 and TRBJ2-7; D might be TRBD2 (7 bases). Trimming took off 0 bases at V and 2 bases at J, with 9 bases between the two ends. The CDR3 covers 14 residues. The germline V gene has CDR1 SGDLS and CDR2 YYNGEE. CDR3 amino acids: CASSVEGGAYEQYF. CDR3 coding DNA: TGTGCCAGCAGCGTAGAAGGGGGGGCCTACGAGCAGTACTTC.

This clone appeared once. The chain combines TRBV7-9 with TRBJ1-4; D is perhaps TRBD1 (5 bases). V dropped 4 bases and J dropped 2 bases, with 14 bases sitting between them. This CDR3 has 16 amino acids. Germline lookup yields CDR1 SEHNR and CDR2 FQNEAQ (reference sequence). CDR3 in amino acids: CASSYLRAGTNEKLFF. The CDR3 region has the DNA TGTGCCAGCAGCTACCTACGAGCAGGGACTAATGAAAAACTGTTTTTT.

The chain combines TRBV7-3 with TRBJ2-1, with a weak D call TRBD2 (5 bases). The ends were cut back, 1 base at V and 4 bases at J, with 14 bases in the middle. The CDR3 is 16 amino acids. CDR1 and CDR2 (germline): SGHTA, FQGTGA. The DNA of the CDR3 is TGTGCCAGCAGCTTAATTCCACTAGATGGATACAATGAGCAGTTCTTC. Translation: CASSLIPLDGYNEQFF.

This clone was recorded only once. This rearrangement joins TRBV28 to TRBJ1-5, with TRBD1 as a possible D gene (5 bases). V lost 10 bases and J 4 bases, leaving 20 bases between the germline ends. Germline values: CDR1 MDHEN, CDR2 SYDVKM. The CDR3 consists of 15 residues. Here the CDR3 DNA reads TGTGCCAACTCCCCCGGGGGGGTACGGAATCAGCCCCAGCATTTT. This encodes CANSPGGVRNQPQHF.

The chain recombines TRBV7-9 with TRBJ1-1; TRBD1 matches 9 bases. V shed 5 bases and J 1 base; nucleotides not matched to a gene: 8. Germline CDR1 reads SEHNR; CDR2 reads FQNEAQ (reference sequence). The CDR3 has 16 residues. CDR3 coding DNA: TGTGCCAGCAGCCCCCCCCGGGACAGGGAGAACACTGAAGCTTTCTTT. Translated, it gives CASSPPRDRENTEAFF.

V and J are TRBV9 and TRBJ1-3; no reliable D call. CDR1 and CDR2 (germline): SGDLS, YYNGEE. Trimming removed 1 base from V and 0 bases from J, with 11 bases in between. The CDR3 totals 16 residues. The CDR3 reads CASSVKPASSGNTIYF. The DNA of the CDR3 is TGTGCCAGCAGCGTAAAGCCAGCGAGCTCTGGAAACACCATATATTTT.

The CDR3 loop reads CASSDTSRDREWLFF. For the CDR3, the DNA is TGTGCCAGCAGCGACACTTCCCGGGACAGGGAATGGCTGTTCTTC. The chain combines TRBV7-9 with TRBJ2-1, with 9 nucleotides matching TRBD1. Germline assignment: CDR1 SEHNR and CDR2 FQNEAQ (reference sequence). The V gene end was trimmed by 5 bases and the J gene end by 15 bases; junction bases not matched to a gene: 17. The CDR3 is 15 amino acids.

V and J are TRBV5-1 and TRBJ2-7; 7 nucleotides line up with TRBD2. V lost 3 bases, J lost 0 bases, and 9 bases stayed unmatched. Germline loops: CDR1 SGHRS, CDR2 YFSETQ. The CDR3 contains 16 residues. CDR3 DNA: TGCGCCAGCAGCTCGGCGCCTAGCGGAACCTCCTACGAGCAGTACTTC. Encoded protein: CASSSAPSGTSYEQYF.

The chain carries TRBV19 and TRBJ2-3; weak D call: TRBD2 (6 bases). Germline lookup yields CDR1 LNHDA and CDR2 SQIVND (reference sequence). V gave up 1 base and J gave up 2 bases, with 16 bases separating them. The length of the CDR3 is 17 residues. The CDR3 DNA is TGTGCCAGTAGTATAGGAGATAGCGGAATATACACAGATACGCAGTATTTT. Amino acids: CASSIGDSGIYTDTQYF.

The J gene is TRBJ2-3, the V gene TRBV5-1, with D unclear. The CDR3 consists of 12 residues. Germline assignment: CDR1 SGHRS and CDR2 YFSETQ. The V and J ends lost 3 bases and 0 bases respectively, with 2 bases between them. The CDR3 loop is CASSSSTDTQYF. The CDR3 DNA reads TGCGCCAGCAGCTCTAGCACAGATACGCAGTATTTT.

The V gene is TRBV5-5, the J gene TRBJ2-3, with a weak D call TRBD1 (5 bases). The CDR3 contains 11 residues. V lost 4 bases and J lost 6, with 6 bases in between. Germline loops: CDR1 SGHKS, CDR2 YYEKEE (reference sequence). The DNA of the CDR3 is TGTGCCAGCAGCGGGGCGGATACGCAGTATTTT. Its protein is CASSGADTQYF.

The rearrangement joins TRBV7-9 to TRBJ2-7; possibly TRBD1 for D (6 bases). V lost 3 bases, J lost 2 bases, and 11 bases lay in between. CDR3 length: 14 residues. In germline, CDR1 is SEHNR, CDR2 FQNEAQ (reference sequence). The CDR3 sequence: CASSFTGRPYEQYF. The CDR3 DNA is TGTGCCAGCAGCTTTACAGGGAGACCCTACGAGCAGTACTTC.

This chain joins TRBV5-1 and TRBJ1-1, with D perhaps TRBD1 (5 bases). CDR3 length: 15 residues. V shed 0 bases and J shed 4 bases, with 13 bases lying between them. CDR1 SGHRS and CDR2 YFSETQ come from the germline V gene. CDR3 DNA sequence: TGCGCCAGCAGCTTGGGGGACTGGGGAGGCACTGAAGCTTTCTTT. Amino acids: CASSLGDWGGTEAFF.